What follows are 31 T cell receptor beta chains derived from one specimen sequenced in a study of post-analysis software for immune sequencing data. Study results and caveats: Roughly 5 TRBV segments, TRBV5-6, TRBV5-1 and TRBV20-1 among them, were found more frequent in patients than controls.

Unique molecular identifiers featured in each of the TCR beta cDNA libraries. One entry per CDR3 protein, called by TCRdb with MiXCR from the PCR reads. The sample shows some 260,000 distinct CDR3 sequences, 36% of them seen only once. For these receptors, no antigen is known. The source material was blood. Receptors originate from a girl under 18 with multiple sclerosis.

This clonotype was counted at least ten times. This sequence joins TRBV12-3 or TRBV12-4 and TRBJ2-1; tentative D call: TRBD1 (6 bases). The CDR3 sequence is 15 residues long. Trimming left V 3 bases short and J 5 bases short, with 14 bases between. As DNA, the CDR3 is TGTGCCAGCAGTTTCCCGGGACACAACGACAATGAGCAGTTCTTC. Its translation: CASSFPGHNDNEQFF.

The chain joins TRBV12-5 to TRBJ2-2; 7 nucleotides match TRBD1. Germline CDR1 is LGHNT and CDR2 is FRNRAP. The CDR3 loop spans 15 amino acids. V lost 8 bases and J lost 6; bases outside the gene matches: 12. CDR3 in amino acids: CASQGEQGPAGELFF. The CDR3 DNA sequence: TGTGCTAGTCAGGGGGAGCAGGGCCCAGCCGGGGAGCTGTTTTTT.

At least ten counts were recorded for this clonotype. The chain combines TRBV12-3 or TRBV12-4 with TRBJ2-3; tentative D call: TRBD1 (8 bases). The ends were cut back, 4 bases at V and 0 bases at J, with 11 bases in the middle. The CDR3 is 15 residues long. The CDR3 sequence is CASSYRGGSTDTQYF. CDR3 sequence (DNA): TGTGCCAGCAGTTACAGGGGGGGGAGCACAGATACGCAGTATTTT.

This chain connects TRBV9 to TRBJ2-5; D gene ambiguous. The ends were cut back, 0 bases at V and 11 bases at J, with 17 bases in the middle. CDR3 length equals 14 residues. CDR1 and CDR2 (germline): SGDLS, YYNGEE. The CDR3 is CASSVDGSYNEQYF. As DNA, the CDR3 is TGTGCCAGCAGCGTAGATGGCTCCTACAATGAGCAGTACTTC.

This chain joins TRBV7-2 and TRBJ1-2; unclear D gene. The CDR3 runs to 12 residues. Germline CDR1 SGHTA, CDR2 FQGNSA. The V end was cut by 5 bases, the J end by 5 bases, with 9 bases between. CDR3: CASSPLLYGYTF. CDR3 bases: TGTGCCAGCAGCCCCCTTCTATATGGCTACACCTTC.

This clonotype has ten or more counts. The genes are TRBV7-2 and TRBJ1-5; D unclear. Looked up from germline, CDR1 is SGHTA and CDR2 is FQGNSA. Trimming took 1 base from V and 1 from J, leaving 8 bases between them. The CDR3 contains 15 residues. The CDR3 DNA follows: TGTGCCAGCAGCTTAGGTGGCAGAAGCAATCAGCCCCAGCATTTT. Its translation: CASSLGGRSNQPQHF.

The chain recombines TRBV10-3 with TRBJ2-1; 7 bases are shared with TRBD1. The V and J ends lost 3 bases and 10 bases, in that order; junction bases with no gene match: 6. Germline assignment: CDR1 ENHRY and CDR2 SYGVKD. The CDR3 has 13 amino acids. CDR3 loop: CAISEDRAYEQFF. As DNA, the CDR3 is TGTGCCATCAGTGAAGACAGGGCATACGAGCAGTTCTTC.

This clonotype was detected a few times. A much larger clone differs by one base, so this may be a read error. CDR3 bases: TGTGCCAGCAGTTGGGAGGGACGACGAGAGACCCAGTACTTC. Translation gives CASSWEGRRETQYF. V usage is TRBV12-3 or TRBV12-4 and J usage is TRBJ2-5, with 7 bases lining up with TRBD2. The CDR3 length is 14 residues. Losses at the gene ends were 4 bases for V and 4 bases for J; bases not matched to a gene: 6.

The rearrangement links TRBV28 to TRBJ2-7, with a tentative D call TRBD2 (6 bases). V lost 5 bases, J lost 8 bases, and 16 bases lay in between. Germline-derived CDR1 and CDR2 are MDHEN and SYDVKM. The CDR3 length is 13 residues. CDR3 DNA: TGTGCCAGCAGTATGGAGGAGGGTGCGAAGCAGTACTTC. The encoded protein is CASSMEEGAKQYF.

Ten or more counts support this clonotype. This chain uses TRBV15 with TRBJ2-3, with D perhaps TRBD1 (6 bases). Trimming stripped 1 base from V and 3 bases from J, with 11 bases between. CDR3 length equals 15 residues. CDR1 is LNHNV, CDR2 YYDKDF, per germline (reference sequence). CDR3 DNA: TGTGCCACCAGCAGAGTCCAGGGGACGACAGATACGCAGTATTTT. Its protein product is CATSRVQGTTDTQYF.

The rearrangement uses TRBV2 and TRBJ2-5, with D perhaps matching TRBD2 (5 bases). Germline V gene sequence: CDR1 SNHLY, CDR2 FYNNEI. V dropped 10 bases and J dropped 1 base, with 13 bases sitting between them. The CDR3 consists of 13 residues. CDR3 amino acids: CATEGFGQETQYF. In nucleotides, the CDR3 is TGTGCCACCGAGGGTTTCGGCCAAGAGACCCAGTACTTC.

This clonotype has a handful of counts. The V call is TRBV28, the J call TRBJ2-1, with a possible D match to TRBD2 (5 bases). Trimming removed 6 bases at V and 7 bases at J, with 10 bases between. Germline assignment: CDR1 MDHEN and CDR2 SYDVKM. This CDR3 region has 12 residues. CDR3 region: CASSGRGNEQFF. The CDR3 coding sequence is TGTGCCAGCAGCGGTCGGGGAAATGAGCAGTTCTTC.

The chain is built from TRBV30 and TRBJ2-1; TRBD1 matches at 7 bases. V was clipped by 0 bases and J by 2 bases; unmatched bases: 4. This CDR3 has 15 amino acids. From germline, CDR1 is GTSNPN and CDR2 SVGIG (reference sequence). CDR3 DNA: TGTGCCTGGAGTGTACGGGACAGTACCTACAATGAGCAGTTCTTC. It specifies CAWSVRDSTYNEQFF.

The chain joins TRBV6-5 to TRBJ1-1; D is ambiguous. This CDR3 comprises 15 residues. Germline V gene sequence: CDR1 MNHEY, CDR2 SVGAGI. V was clipped by 3 bases and J by 0 bases, with 11 bases between them. Here the CDR3 DNA reads TGTGCCAGCAGTTATGGGCCGGCTCTGAACACTGAAGCTTTCTTT. Protein sequence: CASSYGPALNTEAFF.

The sample holds a few counts of this clonotype. A much bigger clone sits one base away, suggesting this may be a read error. The chain carries TRBV5-1 and TRBJ1-2, with a weak D call TRBD1 (5 bases). Per germline, CDR1 SGHRS and CDR2 YFSETQ. The CDR3 contains 14 residues. Trimming left V 4 bases short and J 7 bases short, with 17 bases between. The CDR3 DNA follows: TGCGCCAGCAGCCGGGACGACAGACGCCTTGGCTACACCTTC. This encodes CASSRDDRRLGYTF.

This clonotype was found many times. The genes are TRBV28 and TRBJ2-7; D may be TRBD2 (6 bases). Between the trimmed V and J ends, which lost 6 bases and 1 base, there was a span of 16 bases. The CDR3 has 15 residues. Germline V gene lookup returns CDR1 MDHEN and CDR2 SYDVKM. The CDR3 nucleotides are TGTGCCAGCAGCGGGATTAGCGGCGCGTCCTACGAGCAGTACTTC. Its protein product is CASSGISGASYEQYF.

This clonotype was found many times. The CDR3 loop reads CSARDRASWYNEQFF. CDR3 DNA sequence: TGCAGTGCTAGAGATCGGGCTAGCTGGTACAATGAGCAGTTCTTC. The gene calls are TRBV20-1 and TRBJ2-1; D may be TRBD2 (5 bases). Trimming took off 0 bases at V and 4 bases at J, with 13 bases between the two ends. Germline CDR1 and CDR2: DFQATT and SNEGSKA (reference sequence). This CDR3 comprises 15 residues.

A single count supports this clonotype. The J gene is TRBJ2-7, the V gene TRBV12-3 or TRBV12-4, with D hard to call. Trimming removed 1 base from V and 12 bases from J, with 10 bases in between. CDR3 length: 11 residues. CDR3 sequence: CASSLGSSGYF. The CDR3 bases are TGTGCCAGCAGTTTAGGGTCTTCGGGGTACTTC.

In this sample, this clonotype turned up many times. The chain joins TRBV12-5 to TRBJ2-7; 7 bases match TRBD2. The CDR3 is 14 residues long. CDR1 is LGHNT and CDR2 is FRNRAP in the germline V gene. Trimming removed 7 bases from V and 4 bases from J; junction bases left unmatched: 10. The CDR3 loop is CASAEKRGGYEQYF. In DNA form, the CDR3 reads TGTGCTAGTGCCGAAAAGCGGGGAGGTTACGAGCAGTACTTC.

This chain joins TRBV5-1 and TRBJ1-1; 8 nucleotides align to TRBD1. From germline, CDR1 is SGHRS and CDR2 YFSETQ. The ends lost 4 bases at V and 3 bases at J; junction bases unmatched: 14. The CDR3 contains 17 residues. In DNA, the CDR3 is TGCGCCAGCAGCGCAAGACAGGGGCGGATTGGGGACACTGAAGCTTTCTTT. Its translation is CASSARQGRIGDTEAFF.

The sample holds a few counts of this clonotype. This chain joins TRBV9 and TRBJ2-5; perhaps TRBD2 as D (7 bases). Germline values: CDR1 SGDLS, CDR2 YYNGEE. The CDR3 sequence is 14 residues long. The germline V and J ends were trimmed by 2 bases and 4 bases, with 12 bases remaining between them. The CDR3 nucleotides are TGTGCCAGCAGCGTCGGGGGGCGTCTAGAGACCCAGTACTTC. This gives the protein CASSVGGRLETQYF.

This clonotype was recorded at least ten times. The chain joins TRBV20-1 to TRBJ1-1; D perhaps matches TRBD1 (6 bases). The CDR3 contains 13 residues. Trimming removed 5 bases at V and 1 base at J, with 11 bases between. Germline lookup yields CDR1 DFQATT and CDR2 SNEGSKA (reference sequence). The DNA of the CDR3 is TGCAGTGCTTGGGGGCAGGCGAACACTGAAGCTTTCTTT. Translated, it gives CSAWGQANTEAFF.

Concerning this clonotype itself: A much bigger clone sits one base away, suggesting this may be a read error. The chain is built from TRBV7-6 and TRBJ1-1; D is perhaps TRBD1 (5 bases). The CDR3 length is 16 residues. Germline CDR1 SGHVS, CDR2 FNYEAQ. The germline V and J ends were trimmed by 5 bases and 6 bases, with 22 bases remaining between them. The CDR3 region is CASSPAAAGVGAEAFF. CDR3 in DNA: TGTGCCAGCAGCCCCGCCGCCGCGGGGGTAGGCGCTGAAGCTTTCTTT.

V and J are TRBV4-3 and TRBJ1-2; tentatively, D is TRBD1 (6 bases). Germline-derived CDR1 and CDR2 are LGHNA and YSLEER. Trimming took off 3 bases at V and 3 bases at J, with 14 bases between the two ends. This CDR3 is built from 15 residues. This CDR3 reads CASSQDFDRHYGYTF. The CDR3 DNA is TGCGCCAGCAGCCAGGACTTCGACAGGCACTATGGCTACACCTTC.

This clonotype has at least ten counts. This sequence joins TRBV28 and TRBJ2-7, with 10 bases that match TRBD2. This CDR3 has 16 residues. J was trimmed by 4 bases and V by 4 bases; bases with no gene match: 10. Germline V lookup: CDR1 MDHEN, CDR2 SYDVKM. CDR3 region: CASSSLGASGGYEQYF. For the CDR3, the DNA is TGTGCCAGCAGTTCCCTGGGGGCTAGCGGGGGTTACGAGCAGTACTTC.

This clonotype was detected once. CDR3 DNA sequence: TGTGCCAGCAGCAAAGGGGGCGGCCACTACGAGCAGTACTTC. Translating it yields CASSKGGGHYEQYF. The V and J genes are TRBV21-1 and TRBJ2-7; the table calls TRBD1, which could not be checked here. TRBV21-1 is a known pseudogene. The CDR3 sequence is 14 residues long.

The J gene is TRBJ2-7, the V gene TRBV7-2; a possible D gene is TRBD1 (5 bases). Trimming took off 1 base at V and 2 bases at J, with 12 bases between the two ends. This CDR3 has 15 amino acids. The germline CDR1 and CDR2 sequences are SGHTA and FQGNSA. CDR3 DNA: TGTACCAGCAGCTTAGAGGCTAGGGGAACCTACGAGCAGTACTTC. This codes for CTSSLEARGTYEQYF. Full variable domain (outside the CDR3, taken from reference TRBV7-2 and TRBJ2-7): GAGVSQSPSNKVTEKGKDVELRCDPISGHTALYWYRQSLGQGLEFLIYFQGNSAPDKSGLPSDRFSAERTGGSVSTLTIQRTQQEDSAVYLCTSSLEARGTYEQYFGPGTRLTVT.

The chain combines TRBV6-5 with TRBJ2-5; D is perhaps TRBD1 (6 bases). V lost 0 bases and J lost 1, with 12 bases in between. Germline CDR1 and CDR2: MNHEY and SVGAGI. The CDR3 is 16 residues long. The chain's CDR3 is CASSYSTRDTQETQYF. CDR3 coding DNA: TGTGCCAGCAGTTACTCAACCCGGGACACCCAAGAGACCCAGTACTTC.

The chain combines TRBV27 with TRBJ1-5; no clear D. The CDR3 is 12 amino acids. Trimming removed 2 bases from V and 7 bases from J, with 6 bases in between. Germline assignment: CDR1 MNHEY and CDR2 SMNVEV (reference sequence). DNA for the CDR3: TGTGCCAGCAGTTTAAACGGCCAGCCCCAGCATTTT. Encoded protein: CASSLNGQPQHF.

V gene TRBV9 combines with J gene TRBJ1-1, with a tentative D call TRBD1 (6 bases). The CDR3 totals 14 residues. Trimming cost V 0 bases and J 4 bases, with 10 bases left between them. The V gene's germline CDR1 is SGDLS and CDR2 YYNGEE. CDR3 DNA: TGTGCCAGCAGCGTAGAAGTAGGGGGCACTGAAGCTTTCTTT. This translates into CASSVEVGGTEAFF.

The J gene is TRBJ2-7, the V gene TRBV29-1; the match to TRBD1 covers 10 bases. This CDR3 comprises 13 residues. Germline-derived CDR1 and CDR2 are SQVTM and ANQGSEA. The trim removed 7 bases at V and 3 bases at J, leaving 6 bases unmatched. The CDR3 reads CSAGQGGNYEQYF. CDR3 nucleotide sequence: TGCAGCGCTGGACAGGGGGGTAACTACGAGCAGTACTTC.